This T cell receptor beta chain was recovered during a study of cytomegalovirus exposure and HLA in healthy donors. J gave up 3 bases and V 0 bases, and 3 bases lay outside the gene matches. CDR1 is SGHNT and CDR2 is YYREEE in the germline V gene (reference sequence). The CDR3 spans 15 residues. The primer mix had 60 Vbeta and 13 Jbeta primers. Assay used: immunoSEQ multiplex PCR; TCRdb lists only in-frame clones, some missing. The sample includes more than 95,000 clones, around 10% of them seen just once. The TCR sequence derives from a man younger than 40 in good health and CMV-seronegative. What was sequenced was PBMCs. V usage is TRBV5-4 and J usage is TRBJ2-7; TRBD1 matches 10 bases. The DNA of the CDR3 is TGTGCCAGCAGCTTGGGACAGGGGGCTGTCTACGAGCAGTACTTC. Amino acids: CASSLGQGAVYEQYF. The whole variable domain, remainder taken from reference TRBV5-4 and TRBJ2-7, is ETGVTQSPTHLIKTRGQQVTLRCSSQSGHNTVSWYQQALGQGPQFIFQYYREEENGRGNFPPRFSGLQFPNYSSELNVNALELDDSALYLCASSLGQGAVYEQYFGPGTRLTVT.